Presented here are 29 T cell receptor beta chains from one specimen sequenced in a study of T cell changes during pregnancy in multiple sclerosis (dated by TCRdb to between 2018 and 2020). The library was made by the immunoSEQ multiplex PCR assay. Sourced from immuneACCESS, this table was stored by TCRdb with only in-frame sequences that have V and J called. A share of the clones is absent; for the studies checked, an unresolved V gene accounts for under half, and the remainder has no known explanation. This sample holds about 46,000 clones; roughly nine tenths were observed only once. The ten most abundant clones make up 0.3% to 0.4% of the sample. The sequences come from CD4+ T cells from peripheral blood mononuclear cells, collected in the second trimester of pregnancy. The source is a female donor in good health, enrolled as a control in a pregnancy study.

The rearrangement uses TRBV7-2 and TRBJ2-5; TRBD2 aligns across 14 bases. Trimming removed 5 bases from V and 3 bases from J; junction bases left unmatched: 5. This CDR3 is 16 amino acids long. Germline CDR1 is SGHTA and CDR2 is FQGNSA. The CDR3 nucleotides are TGTGCCAGCAGCCCCTCGGGACTAGCGGGGGAAGAGACCCAGTACTTC. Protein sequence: CASSPSGLAGEETQYF.

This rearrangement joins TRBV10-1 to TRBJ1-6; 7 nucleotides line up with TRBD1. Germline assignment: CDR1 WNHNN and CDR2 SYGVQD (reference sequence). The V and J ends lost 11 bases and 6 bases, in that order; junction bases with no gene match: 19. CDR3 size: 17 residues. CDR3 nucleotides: TGCGCCCTACCGGGACAGACATCCCCTTTTCGTAATTCACCCCTCCACTTT. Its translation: CALPGQTSPFRNSPLHF.

The CDR3: CAWTAAYGYTF. The CDR3 bases are TGTGCCTGGACCGCAGCGTATGGCTACACCTTC. V is TRBV30 and J is TRBJ1-2; D gene uncertain. Trimming took off 4 bases at V and 5 bases at J, with 8 bases between the two ends. The CDR3 has 11 residues. Germline V gene sequence: CDR1 GTSNPN, CDR2 SVGIG (reference sequence).

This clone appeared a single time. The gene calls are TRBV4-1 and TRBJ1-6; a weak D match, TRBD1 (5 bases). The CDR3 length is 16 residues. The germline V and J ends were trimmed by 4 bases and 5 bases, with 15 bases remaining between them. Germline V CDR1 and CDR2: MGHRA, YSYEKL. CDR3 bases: TGCGCCAGCAGCCGGACCGGGGGTCACGATAATTCACCCCTCCACTTT. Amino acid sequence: CASSRTGGHDNSPLHF.

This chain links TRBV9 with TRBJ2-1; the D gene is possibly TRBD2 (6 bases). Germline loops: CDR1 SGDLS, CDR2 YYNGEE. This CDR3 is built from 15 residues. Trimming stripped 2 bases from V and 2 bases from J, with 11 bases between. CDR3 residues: CASSVLAGTYNEQFF. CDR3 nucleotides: TGTGCCAGCAGCGTCCTGGCGGGGACCTACAATGAGCAGTTCTTC.

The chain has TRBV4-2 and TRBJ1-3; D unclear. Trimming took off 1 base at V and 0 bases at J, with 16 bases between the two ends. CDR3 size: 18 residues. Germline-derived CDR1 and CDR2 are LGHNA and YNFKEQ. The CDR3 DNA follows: TGTGCCAGCAGCCAAGCGGCGGGCAGACTGAGCTCTGGAAACACCATATATTTT. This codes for CASSQAAGRLSSGNTIYF.

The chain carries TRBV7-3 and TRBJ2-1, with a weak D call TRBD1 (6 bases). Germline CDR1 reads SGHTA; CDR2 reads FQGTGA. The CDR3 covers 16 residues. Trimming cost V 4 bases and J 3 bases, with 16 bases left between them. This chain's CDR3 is CASSSNTGTDYNEQFF. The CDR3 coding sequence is TGTGCCAGCAGCTCAAATACAGGGACCGACTACAATGAGCAGTTCTTC.

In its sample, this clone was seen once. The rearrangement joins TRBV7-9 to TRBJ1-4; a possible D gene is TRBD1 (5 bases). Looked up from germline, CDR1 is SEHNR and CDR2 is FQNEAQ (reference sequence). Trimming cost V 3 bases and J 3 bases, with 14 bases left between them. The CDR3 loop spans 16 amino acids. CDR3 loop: CASSFGDLVANEKLFF. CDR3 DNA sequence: TGTGCCAGCAGCTTTGGGGACTTGGTGGCTAATGAAAAACTGTTTTTT. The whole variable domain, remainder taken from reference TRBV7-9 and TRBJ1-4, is DTGVSQNPRHKITKRGQNVTFRCDPISEHNRLYWYRQTLGQGPEFLTYFQNEAQLEKSRLLSDRFSAERPKGSFSTLEIQRTEQGDSAMYLCASSFGDLVANEKLFFGSGTQLSVL.

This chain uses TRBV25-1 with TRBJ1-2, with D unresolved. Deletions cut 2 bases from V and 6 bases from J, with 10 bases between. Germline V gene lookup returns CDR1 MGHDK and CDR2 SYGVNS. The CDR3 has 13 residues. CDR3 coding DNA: TGTGCCAGCAGTGAACCTACTGAAGATGGCTACACCTTC. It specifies CASSEPTEDGYTF.

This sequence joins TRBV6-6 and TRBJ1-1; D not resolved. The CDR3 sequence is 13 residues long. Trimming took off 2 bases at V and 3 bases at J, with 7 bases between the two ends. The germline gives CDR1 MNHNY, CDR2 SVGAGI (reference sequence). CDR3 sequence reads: CASSYGQDTEAFF. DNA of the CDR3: TGTGCCAGCAGTTACGGGCAGGACACTGAAGCTTTCTTT.

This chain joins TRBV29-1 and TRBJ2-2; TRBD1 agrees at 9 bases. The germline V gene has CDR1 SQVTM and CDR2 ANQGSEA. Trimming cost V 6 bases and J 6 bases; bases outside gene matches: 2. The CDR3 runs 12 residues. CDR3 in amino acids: CSVNRGPGELFF. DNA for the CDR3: TGCAGCGTCAACAGGGGGCCCGGGGAGCTGTTTTTT.

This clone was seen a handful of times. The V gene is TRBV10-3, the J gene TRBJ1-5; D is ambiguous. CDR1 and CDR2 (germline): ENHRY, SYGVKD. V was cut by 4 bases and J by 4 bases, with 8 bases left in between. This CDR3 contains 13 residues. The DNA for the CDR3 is TGTGCCATCAGTGTGGGAGAGAATCAGCCCCAGCATTTT. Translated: CAISVGENQPQHF.

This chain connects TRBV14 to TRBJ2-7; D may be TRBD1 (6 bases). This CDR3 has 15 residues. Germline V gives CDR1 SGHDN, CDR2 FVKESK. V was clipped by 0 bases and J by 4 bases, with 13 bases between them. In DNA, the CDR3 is TGTGCCAGCAGCCAAGAATGGGGGCTTGGTTACGAGCAGTACTTC. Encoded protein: CASSQEWGLGYEQYF.

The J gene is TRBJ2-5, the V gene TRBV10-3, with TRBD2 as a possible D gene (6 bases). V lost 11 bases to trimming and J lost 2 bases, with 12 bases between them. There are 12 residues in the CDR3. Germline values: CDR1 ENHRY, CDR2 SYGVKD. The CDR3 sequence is CALSGYQETQYF. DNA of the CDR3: TGTGCCTTGAGCGGGTATCAAGAGACCCAGTACTTC.

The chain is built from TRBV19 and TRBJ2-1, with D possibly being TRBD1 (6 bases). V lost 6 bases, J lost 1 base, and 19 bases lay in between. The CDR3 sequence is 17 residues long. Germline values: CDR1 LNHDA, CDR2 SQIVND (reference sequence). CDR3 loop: CASSTSWGRGSYNEQFF. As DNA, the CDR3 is TGTGCCAGTAGCACCTCATGGGGGCGTGGGTCCTACAATGAGCAGTTCTTC.

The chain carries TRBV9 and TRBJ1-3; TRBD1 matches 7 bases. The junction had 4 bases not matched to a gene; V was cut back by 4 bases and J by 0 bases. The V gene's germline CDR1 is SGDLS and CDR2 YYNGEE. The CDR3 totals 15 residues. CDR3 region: CASSTWTGSGNTIYF. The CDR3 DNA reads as TGTGCCAGCAGCACCTGGACAGGCTCTGGAAACACCATATATTTT.

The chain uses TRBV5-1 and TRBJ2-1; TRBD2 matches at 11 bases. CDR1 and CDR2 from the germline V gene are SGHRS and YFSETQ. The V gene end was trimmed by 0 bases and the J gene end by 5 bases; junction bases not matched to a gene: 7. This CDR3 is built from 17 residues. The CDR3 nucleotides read TGCGCCAGCAGCTTGGAATCTAGCGGGGGGCCGCACAATGAGCAGTTCTTC. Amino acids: CASSLESSGGPHNEQFF.

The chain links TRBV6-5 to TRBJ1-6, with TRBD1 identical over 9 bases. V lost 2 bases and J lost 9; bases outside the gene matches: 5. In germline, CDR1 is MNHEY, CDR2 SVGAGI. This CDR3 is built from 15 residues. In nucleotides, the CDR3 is TGTGCCAGCAGTTACACTGACAGGGGGGGTTCACCCCTCCACTTT. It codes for CASSYTDRGGSPLHF.

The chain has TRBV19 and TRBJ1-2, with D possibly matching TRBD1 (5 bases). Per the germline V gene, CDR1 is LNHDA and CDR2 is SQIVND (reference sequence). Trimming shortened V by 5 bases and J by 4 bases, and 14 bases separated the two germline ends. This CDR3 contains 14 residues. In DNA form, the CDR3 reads TGTGCCAGTAGTCCCCCCAGGGCGATCTATGGCTACACCTTC. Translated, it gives CASSPPRAIYGYTF.

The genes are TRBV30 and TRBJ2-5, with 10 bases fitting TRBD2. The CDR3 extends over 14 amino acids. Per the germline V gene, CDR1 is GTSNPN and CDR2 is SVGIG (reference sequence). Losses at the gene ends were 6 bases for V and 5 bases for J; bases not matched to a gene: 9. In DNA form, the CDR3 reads TGTGCCTGTAAAAAGCGGGGGGGCCGGGAGACCCAGTACTTC. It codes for CACKKRGGRETQYF.

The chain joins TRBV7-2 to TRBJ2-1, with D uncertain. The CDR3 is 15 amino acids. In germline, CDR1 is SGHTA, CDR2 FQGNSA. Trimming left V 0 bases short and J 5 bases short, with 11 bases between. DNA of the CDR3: TGTGCCAGCAGCTTAGCGCGGCAGAGCCACAATGAGCAGTTCTTC. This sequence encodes CASSLARQSHNEQFF.

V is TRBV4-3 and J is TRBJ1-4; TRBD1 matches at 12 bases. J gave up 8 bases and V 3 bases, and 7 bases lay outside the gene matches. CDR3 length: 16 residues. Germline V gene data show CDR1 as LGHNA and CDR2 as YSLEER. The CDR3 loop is CASSQGPGTGGEKLFF. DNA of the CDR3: TGCGCCAGCAGCCAGGGGCCCGGGACAGGGGGCGAAAAACTGTTTTTT.

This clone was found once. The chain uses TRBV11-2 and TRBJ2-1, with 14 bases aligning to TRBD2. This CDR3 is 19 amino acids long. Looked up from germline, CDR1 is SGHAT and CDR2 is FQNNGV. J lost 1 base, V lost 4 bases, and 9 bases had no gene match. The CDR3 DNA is TGTGCCAGCAGCTCGGTCGGGACTAGCGGGGGCCTATCCTACAATGAGCAGTTCTTC. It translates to CASSSVGTSGGLSYNEQFF. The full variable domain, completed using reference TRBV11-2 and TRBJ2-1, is EAGVAQSPRYKIIEKRQSVAFWCNPISGHATLYWYQQILGQGPKLLIQFQNNGVVDDSQLPKDRFSAERLKGVDSTLKIQPAKLEDSAVYLCASSSVGTSGGLSYNEQFFGPGTRLTVL.

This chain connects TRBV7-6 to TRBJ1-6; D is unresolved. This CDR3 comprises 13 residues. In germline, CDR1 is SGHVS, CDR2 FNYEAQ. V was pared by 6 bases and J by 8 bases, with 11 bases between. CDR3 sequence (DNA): TGTGCCAGCAGGCCGGGATTAGATTCACCCCTCCACTTT. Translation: CASRPGLDSPLHF. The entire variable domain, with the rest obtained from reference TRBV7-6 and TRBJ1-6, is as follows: GAGVSQSPRYKVTKRGQDVALRCDPISGHVSLYWYRQALGQGPEFLTYFNYEAQQDKSGLPNDRFSAERPEGSISTLTIQRTEQRDSAMYRCASRPGLDSPLHFGNGTRLTVT.

CDR3 in amino acids: CASTDRAAGNTIYF. CDR3 sequence (DNA): TGTGCCAGCACCGACAGGGCAGCTGGAAACACCATATATTTT. The rearrangement uses TRBV6-1 and TRBJ1-3; 7 bases agree with TRBD1. The germline V gene has CDR1 MNHNS and CDR2 SASEGT. The CDR3 loop spans 14 amino acids. Trimming at V came to 7 bases and at J to 2 bases, leaving 5 bases not matched to a gene.

CDR3 in amino acids: CAWRAPGQGYGYTF. CDR3 sequence (DNA): TGTGCCTGGAGGGCCCCGGGACAGGGTTATGGCTACACCTTC. This rearrangement joins TRBV30 to TRBJ1-2; 9 nucleotides align to TRBD1. V was pared by 3 bases and J by 5 bases, with 7 bases of the junction left unmatched. This CDR3 comprises 14 residues. Germline lookup yields CDR1 GTSNPN and CDR2 SVGIG (reference sequence).

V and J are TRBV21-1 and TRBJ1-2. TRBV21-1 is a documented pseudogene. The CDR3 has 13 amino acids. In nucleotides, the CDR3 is TGTGCCAGCAGCGCTCGGGGTAACTATGGCTACACCTTC. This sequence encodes CASSARGNYGYTF.

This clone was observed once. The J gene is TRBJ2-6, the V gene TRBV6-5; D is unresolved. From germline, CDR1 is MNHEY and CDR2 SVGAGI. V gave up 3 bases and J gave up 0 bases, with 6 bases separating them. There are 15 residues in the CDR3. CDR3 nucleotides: TGTGCCAGCAGTTATCTGTCCTCTGGGGCCAACGTCCTGACTTTC. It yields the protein CASSYLSSGANVLTF.

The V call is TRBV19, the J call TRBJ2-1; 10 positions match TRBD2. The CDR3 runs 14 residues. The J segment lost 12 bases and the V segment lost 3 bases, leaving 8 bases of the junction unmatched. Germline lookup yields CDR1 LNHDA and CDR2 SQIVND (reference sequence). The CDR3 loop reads CASSMGLAGAAQFF. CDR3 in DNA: TGTGCCAGTAGTATGGGGCTAGCGGGGGCAGCGCAGTTCTTC.